A selection of T cell receptor beta chains follows, all from one sample in a study of regulatory T cells in long-lasting Graves disease. One entry per CDR3 protein, called by TCRdb with MiXCR from the multiplex PCR reads. The sample has hundreds of thousands of distinct CDR3 sequences; over 15% are singletons. The sample also formed part of further work on T cells in Graves' hyperthyroidism and ophthalmopathy.

Sequenced material: peripheral blood mononuclear cells (PBMCs), taken at new diagnosis, from a patient treated with antithyroid drugs. The origin of the receptors is a middle-aged man with Graves disease. The CDR3 runs from the conserved cysteine through the conserved F or W. A D gene is named only where the DNA matches it firmly. Clone size is shown for a subset of rows, as once, few, many or a class of expanded clone.

len	abundance	j_gene	v_gene	d_gene	CDR3nt	CDR3aa
15	-	TRBJ1-3	TRBV2	TRBD1	TGTGCCAGCAGTGAAGGACAGGGTTCTGGAAACACCATATATTTT	CASSEGQGSGNTIYF
17	few	TRBJ2-1	TRBV5-1	-	TGCGCCAGCAGCTTGAGTCCCACACGGCTGGGAGGCAATGAGCAGTTCTTC	CASSLSPTRLGGNEQFF
13	many	TRBJ1-1	TRBV27	-	TGTGCCAGCAGGACTATTGGGAACACTGAAGCTTTCTTT	CASRTIGNTEAFF
13	few	TRBJ2-3	TRBV4-1	TRBD2	TGCGCCAGCAGACGGATTGCGGGGGGTACGCAGTATTTT	CASRRIAGGTQYF
14	many	TRBJ1-1	TRBV29-1	-	TGCAGCGTTGTCCGGGGAGGGCTAGGCACTGAAGCTTTCTTT	CSVVRGGLGTEAFF
14	-	TRBJ2-7	TRBV11-2	TRBD1	TGTGCCAGCAGCTTAGGCCGACAGGGCTACGAGCAGTACTTC	CASSLGRQGYEQYF
13	many	TRBJ1-5	TRBV12-3/TRBV12-4	-	TGTGCCAGCAGCGACTTGGGGGATCAGCCCCAGCATTTT	CASSDLGDQPQHF
12	many	TRBJ2-7	TRBV30	-	TGTGCCTGGAGTTTAACAGGTAACGAGCAGTACTTC	CAWSLTGNEQYF
14	-	TRBJ2-3	TRBV19	-	TGTGCCAGTAGTATGCTAGAAAGGTCAGATACGCAGTATTTT	CASSMLERSDTQYF
14	-	TRBJ2-1	TRBV9	-	TGTGCCAGCAGCACCAGGGACATGTACAATGAGCAGTTCTTC	CASSTRDMYNEQFF
14	few	TRBJ2-7	TRBV7-9	-	TGTGCCAGCAGCTTAGAGAACCAAGCCTACGAGCAGTACTTC	CASSLENQAYEQYF
16	-	TRBJ2-5	TRBV11-2	TRBD2	TGTGCCAGCAGAAATACTAGCGGGGGCCCCCAGAGGACCCAGTACTTC	CASRNTSGGPQRTQYF
14	few	TRBJ1-5	TRBV24-1	TRBD1	TGTGCCACCAGTGATGGCAGGGGGTCTCAGCCCCAGCATTTT	CATSDGRGSQPQHF
16	few	TRBJ2-3	TRBV5-1	-	TGCGCCAGCAGCTCTACGTCTAGGGCCGGGCCAGATACGCAGTATTTT	CASSSTSRAGPDTQYF
19	many	TRBJ1-6	TRBV2	-	TGTGCCAGCAGTGAAGGGGCGGTTGACGGCAGCTCCTATAATTCACCCCTCCACTTT	CASSEGAVDGSSYNSPLHF
14	many	TRBJ1-6	TRBV2	-	TGTGCCAGCAACCCCGGACAGCTAGATTCACCCCTCCACTTT	CASNPGQLDSPLHF
15	many	TRBJ2-3	TRBV6-1	TRBD1	TGTGCCAGCAGTGCCGGACAGGGATGGGCAGATACGCAGTATTTT	CASSAGQGWADTQYF
14	few	TRBJ2-1	TRBV11-2	-	TGTGCCAGCAGCCTGACCCGACACGGCAATGAGCAGTTCTTC	CASSLTRHGNEQFF
13	many	TRBJ1-4	TRBV18	-	TGTGCCAGCTCACCAGGGCAGCAGGAAAAACTGTTTTTT	CASSPGQQEKLFF
12	many	TRBJ2-3	TRBV10-3	-	TGTGCCATCAGTCCACAAGCAGATACGCAGTATTTT	CAISPQADTQYF
16	once	TRBJ2-1	TRBV12-5	-	TGTGCTAGTGGCGCCGGCGGAGGGGGCAACTACAATGAGCAGTTCTTC	CASGAGGGGNYNEQFF
17	few	TRBJ2-1	TRBV9	TRBD2	TGTGCCAGCAGCGTAGTGAGTAGCGGGGGGGACTTAGCTGAGCAGTTCTTC	CASSVVSSGGDLAEQFF
17	few	TRBJ2-1	TRBV9	TRBD1	TGTGCCAGCAGCGTTGGTATGGATCCGGACAGGGCGAATGAGCAGTTCTTC	CASSVGMDPDRANEQFF
13	many	TRBJ1-2	TRBV6-2/TRBV6-3	-	TGTGCCAGCAGTGGTCGTGGAGGGCTTAGCTACACCTTC	CASSGRGGLSYTF
12	many	TRBJ1-1	TRBV5-1	-	TGTGCCAGCAGCTCAAGTAGAACTGAAGCTTTCTTT	CASSSSRTEAFF
16	many	TRBJ2-1	TRBV9	TRBD2	TGTGCCAGCAGCGGGGGTCCGGGACTAGTGGATAATGAGCAGTTCTTC	CASSGGPGLVDNEQFF
14	many	TRBJ2-7	TRBV7-9	-	TGTGCCAGCAGCCTACTGGGACAAGCCTACGAGCAGTACTTC	CASSLLGQAYEQYF
14	many	TRBJ1-5	TRBV27	-	TGTGCCAGCAGTTTTTCAGTCGGGAATCAGCCCCAGCATTTT	CASSFSVGNQPQHF
15	-	TRBJ2-7	TRBV4-2	TRBD2	TGTGCCAGCAGCCAAGGCGAACTAGCGGGGGGTAAGCAGTACTTC	CASSQGELAGGKQYF
17	-	TRBJ2-3	TRBV4-3	TRBD2	TGCGCCAGCAGCCAGTCCGGACTAGCGGGGGAAGCTGGTACGCAGTATTTT	CASSQSGLAGEAGTQYF
12	few	TRBJ1-1	TRBV5-8	-	TGTGCCAGCAGTCGTCCGGGCACTGAAGCTTTCTTT	CASSRPGTEAFF
17	few	TRBJ1-6	TRBV19	-	TGTGCCAGTAGTATAGGCCTTTATCGGAGTACCAATTCACCCCTCCACTTT	CASSIGLYRSTNSPLHF